These 27 T cell receptor beta chains came from one sample sequenced in a study of molecular identifiers for immune sequencing clone quantification. TCRdb recomputed calls from the PCR reads with MiXCR, one row per CDR3 protein. The table includes approximately 54,000 distinct CDR3 sequences, around 25% detected once. The material sequenced was naive CD8+ T cells from blood, with Jurkat cell RNA spiked in. Subset indicated: FACS-sorted CD8+CD4-CCR7+CD45RA+ naive T cells. The receptors originated from a human donor in good health. Some libraries in this study had Jurkat cell RNA spiked in.

This clonotype was seen at least ten times. The chain has TRBV6-5 and TRBJ2-7; D gene ambiguous. From germline, CDR1 is MNHEY and CDR2 SVGAGI. CDR3 length: 11 residues. V was clipped by 5 bases and J by 5 bases, with 7 bases between them. In nucleotides, the CDR3 is TGTGCCAGCAGTGGATCTAACGAGCAGTACTTC. Protein product: CASSGSNEQYF.

Remarks on this clonotype: A much larger clone is a single base away; this may be a read error. The chain links TRBV15 to TRBJ2-3; no firm D call. The CDR3 covers 16 residues. V was clipped by 3 bases and J by 4 bases, with 17 bases between them. Germline CDR1 is LNHNV and CDR2 is YYDKDF (reference sequence). The CDR3 bases are TGTGCCACCAGCAGGGCGCGGAGCCGTGTAGCAGATACGCAGTATTTT. This codes for CATSRARSRVADTQYF.

On this clonotype: A much larger clone is a single base away; this may be a read error. The chain combines TRBV7-6 with TRBJ2-5; 7 nucleotides match TRBD1. J gave up 5 bases and V 4 bases, and 10 bases lay outside the gene matches. This CDR3 spans 15 amino acids. Germline lookup yields CDR1 SGHVS and CDR2 FNYEAQ. The CDR3 loop reads CASSYRDSRGETQYF. The CDR3 nucleotides read TGTGCCAGCAGCTACCGGGACAGCCGAGGGGAGACCCAGTACTTC.

This clonotype was recorded at least ten times. The chain employs TRBV4-3 and TRBJ1-2, with D tentatively TRBD1 (5 bases). With 0 bases removed from V and 4 bases from J, the gap between germline ends came to 18 bases. The CDR3 extends over 17 amino acids. CDR1 is LGHNA and CDR2 is YSLEER in the germline V gene. CDR3 loop: CASSQDFYRQSIYGYTF. CDR3 bases: TGCGCCAGCAGCCAAGACTTTTATCGACAGTCAATCTATGGCTACACCTTC.

This clonotype was observed at least ten times. The junction shows a germline mismatch at one end, possibly a read error. V is TRBV29-1 and J is TRBJ2-3, with D possibly matching TRBD2 (5 bases). From germline, CDR1 is SQVTM and CDR2 ANQGSEA. There are 16 residues in the CDR3. CDR3 residues: CSVEGWIGMNTDAQYF. In DNA, the CDR3 is TGCAGCGTTGAAGGATGGATCGGGATGAACACAGATGCGCAGTATTTT.

About this clonotype: A much larger clone is a single base away; this may be a read error. The chain carries TRBV20-1 and TRBJ2-7; D not resolved. Germline assignment: CDR1 DFQATT and CDR2 SNEGSKA (reference sequence). The CDR3 totals 14 residues. The V and J ends lost 3 bases and 2 bases respectively, with 14 bases between them. The CDR3 coding sequence is TGCAGTGCTAGCCAGGCCAGGACCGCCTACGAGCAGTACTTC. Translating gives CSASQARTAYEQYF.

This clonotype has a single count. No conserved phenylalanine or tryptophan ends this CDR3, so it is likely a read error. The V call is TRBV29-1, the J call TRBJ2-5; D is undetermined. The last part of the DNA fits TRBJ2-1 better; the J call may be wrong. CDR3 length: 11 amino acids. The germline V gene has CDR1 SQVTM and CDR2 ANQGSEA. The CDR3 nucleotides are TGCAGCGTTGAAGGATCCGAGACCCAGTTCCCC. Translating it yields CSVEGSETQFP.

This clonotype occurred many times. The rearrangement joins TRBV4-3 to TRBJ2-7, with 9 nucleotides matching TRBD2. V lost 4 bases to trimming and J lost 6 bases; unmatched junction nucleotides: 13. The CDR3 loop spans 16 amino acids. Germline assignment: CDR1 LGHNA and CDR2 YSLEER. The DNA of the CDR3 is TGCGCCAGCAGCCTGTATCGGTCGGGTAGCGGGAGCGAGCAGTACTTC. This encodes CASSLYRSGSGSEQYF.

This clonotype was detected many times. The chain has TRBV2 and TRBJ2-7; D remains unclear. The germline V and J ends were trimmed by 8 bases and 0 bases, with 11 bases remaining between them. The CDR3 is made up of 13 amino acids. Germline CDR1 is SNHLY and CDR2 is FYNNEI. Here the CDR3 DNA reads TGTGCCAGCCTGGGCAGAGACTCCTACGAGCAGTACTTC. It is translated as CASLGRDSYEQYF.

The table lists this clonotype with many counts. V is TRBV29-1 and J is TRBJ2-7; the D call may be TRBD1 or TRBD2 (5 bases each). CDR3 length: 13 amino acids. The ends were cut back, 1 base at V and 6 bases at J, with 13 bases in the middle. Germline loops: CDR1 SQVTM, CDR2 ANQGSEA. The CDR3: CSVEAAGTGEQYF. CDR3 nucleotide sequence: TGCAGCGTTGAAGCGGCAGGGACGGGCGAGCAGTACTTC.

About this clonotype itself: The germline gene is not matched at one end of the junction; a read error may be the cause. V usage is TRBV12-3 or TRBV12-4 and J usage is TRBJ2-7; TRBD1 aligns across 7 bases. The CDR3 consists of 14 residues. The CDR3 here is CASSLEGQFYEQDF. Here the CDR3 DNA reads TGTGCCAGCAGTTTAGAGGGACAGTTCTACGAGCAGGACTTC.

Ten or more counts support this clonotype. The rearrangement joins TRBV5-6 to TRBJ1-1; D uncertain. The CDR3 is made up of 14 amino acids. The germline V and J ends were trimmed by 1 base and 2 bases, with 9 bases remaining between them. Looked up from germline, CDR1 is SGHDT and CDR2 is YYEEEE. CDR3 residues: CASSLFAGNTEAFF. The CDR3 DNA follows: TGTGCCAGCAGCTTGTTTGCGGGAAACACTGAAGCTTTCTTT.

This clonotype was recorded at least ten times. The rearrangement joins TRBV18 to TRBJ2-4, with D hard to call. The CDR3 sequence is 13 residues long. Trimming cost V 2 bases and J 8 bases, with 10 bases left between them. From germline, CDR1 is KGHSH and CDR2 LQKENI. The CDR3 DNA sequence: TGTGCCAGCTCACCAAGCCCCGGTGACATTCAGTACTTC. Its protein is CASSPSPGDIQYF. The variable domain in full, completed from reference TRBV18 and TRBJ2-4, reads NAGVMQNPRHLVRRRGQEARLRCSPMKGHSHVYWYRQLPEEGLKFMVYLQKENIIDESGMPKERFSAEFPKEGPSILRIQQVVRGDSAAYFCASSPSPGDIQYFGAGTRLSVL.

This chain connects TRBV4-1 to TRBJ2-7; 11 nucleotides agree with TRBD1. The CDR3 runs to 16 residues. Germline loops: CDR1 MGHRA, CDR2 YSYEKL. V lost 4 bases to trimming and J lost 1 base; unmatched junction nucleotides: 6. CDR3 amino acids: CASSPDRGRSSYEQYF. In nucleotides, the CDR3 is TGCGCCAGCAGCCCGGACAGGGGGCGTTCTTCCTACGAGCAGTACTTC.

A remark on this clonotype: A read error may be the cause here, since a much bigger clone is one base away. This chain joins TRBV13 and TRBJ2-3; weak D call: TRBD2 (5 bases). The CDR3 is made up of 16 amino acids. CDR1 and CDR2 (germline): PRHDT, FYEKMQ (reference sequence). CDR3 nucleotides: TGTGCCAGCGCCTTGGAGGTGAGAAGAAGCACAAATACGCAGTATTTT. It encodes CASALEVRRSTNTQYF.

This clonotype occurred many times. V is TRBV12-5 and J is TRBJ1-1; D is unclear. The V and J ends lost 1 base and 2 bases respectively, with 17 bases between them. The CDR3 is made up of 17 amino acids. The germline V gene encodes CDR1 LGHNT and CDR2 FRNRAP. The CDR3 DNA reads as TGTGCTAGTGGTTTGGCAACGGTGATGACCCGAAACACTGAAGCTTTCTTT. Translation gives CASGLATVMTRNTEAFF.

For this clonotype: This clone may be a read error of a much larger clone one base away. The chain has TRBV4-3 and TRBJ2-1; D gene uncertain. V lost 0 bases, J lost 7 bases, and 7 bases lay in between. The CDR3 extends over 13 amino acids. Per the germline V gene, CDR1 is LGHNA and CDR2 is YSLEER. The CDR3 nucleotides are TGCGCCAGCAGCCAAGATCGGAATAATGAGCAGTTCTTC. Translated, it gives CASSQDRNNEQFF.

This clonotype was observed many times. The V and J genes are TRBV27 and TRBJ1-2, with 7 bases fitting TRBD1. The germline V gene encodes CDR1 MNHEY and CDR2 SMNVEV (reference sequence). The CDR3 spans 13 residues. Unmatched junction bases numbered 5, after V lost 2 bases and J lost 8 bases. CDR3 nucleotide sequence: TGTGCCAGCAGTTTAGAGGGGGCTGGAGGCTACACCTTC. This codes for CASSLEGAGGYTF.

This clonotype came up many times. The chain couples TRBV5-4 to TRBJ2-7; a weak D match, TRBD2 (6 bases). Trimming pared 2 bases from V and 0 bases from J, leaving 12 bases between. The CDR3 contains 15 residues. CDR1 and CDR2 from the germline V gene are SGHNT and YYREEE (reference sequence). CDR3 sequence reads: CASSLGRGSSYEQYF. CDR3 sequence (DNA): TGTGCCAGCAGCTTAGGACGGGGGAGCTCCTACGAGCAGTACTTC.

In this sample, this clonotype turned up many times. The chain recombines TRBV5-1 with TRBJ2-3, with a possible D match to TRBD1 (5 bases). Germline CDR1 reads SGHRS; CDR2 reads YFSETQ. Between the trimmed V and J ends, which lost 6 bases and 0 bases, there was a span of 11 bases. The CDR3 has 14 amino acids. The CDR3 spells CASNPQESTDTQYF. Written as DNA, the CDR3 is TGCGCCAGCAATCCACAGGAAAGCACAGATACGCAGTATTTT.

This clonotype was detected many times. The chain joins TRBV5-1 to TRBJ2-7, with TRBD1 identical over 8 bases. The CDR3 runs 13 residues. Germline values: CDR1 SGHRS, CDR2 YFSETQ. With 4 bases clipped from V and 3 bases from J, the junction kept 3 bases outside the gene matches. The CDR3 here is CASSPTGGYEQYF. DNA for the CDR3: TGCGCCAGCAGCCCAACAGGGGGCTACGAGCAGTACTTC.

The gene calls are TRBV12-3 or TRBV12-4 and TRBJ1-4; D is possibly TRBD1 (5 bases). CDR3 length: 19 residues. Trimming removed 7 bases at V and 1 base at J, with 25 bases between. This CDR3 is CASTQGDEIPQLTNEKLFF. In DNA form, the CDR3 reads TGTGCCAGCACCCAAGGGGATGAGATACCGCAGCTAACTAATGAAAAACTGTTTTTT.

This clonotype was seen repeatedly, ten times or more. The rearrangement links TRBV29-1 to TRBJ2-1; 13 bases fit TRBD2. The CDR3 has 19 residues. Germline V gene lookup returns CDR1 SQVTM and CDR2 ANQGSEA. V was pared by 5 bases and J by 0 bases, with 13 bases of the junction left unmatched. CDR3 nucleotide sequence: TGCAGCGTTCTCCTCCTAGGACTAGCGGGAGTACGCTCCTACAATGAGCAGTTCTTC. Encoded protein: CSVLLLGLAGVRSYNEQFF.

Points on this clonotype: A clone one base away is much larger, so this may be a read error. The V and J genes are TRBV7-9 and TRBJ1-5, with D tentatively TRBD1 (5 bases). The germline V gene encodes CDR1 SEHNR and CDR2 FQNEAQ (reference sequence). The CDR3 consists of 19 residues. With 5 bases removed from V and 0 bases from J, the gap between germline ends came to 23 bases. CDR3 protein: CASSPRRSGDADSNQPQHF. In DNA, the CDR3 is TGTGCCAGCAGCCCGAGGCGATCCGGGGACGCAGATAGCAATCAGCCCCAGCATTTT.

This clonotype was found many times. The rearrangement uses TRBV27 and TRBJ2-6; D not resolved. The CDR3 loop spans 13 amino acids. From germline, CDR1 is MNHEY and CDR2 SMNVEV (reference sequence). The V and J ends lost 6 bases and 4 bases respectively, with 7 bases between them. The CDR3 bases are TGTGCCAGCAGCCCCTTCGGGGCCAACGTCCTGACTTTC. It codes for CASSPFGANVLTF.

A few counts support this clonotype. The rearrangement joins TRBV29-1 to TRBJ1-3; D is uncertain. V dropped 7 bases and J dropped 0 bases, with 16 bases sitting between them. Germline assignment: CDR1 SQVTM and CDR2 ANQGSEA. The CDR3 loop spans 15 amino acids. In DNA form, the CDR3 reads TGCAGCGCTCGCTACGGCGCAAGCTCTGGAAACACCATATATTTT. Translating gives CSARYGASSGNTIYF.

Concerning this clonotype: A much bigger clone sits one base away, suggesting this may be a read error. This chain links TRBV6-5 with TRBJ1-6; D gene unclear. The CDR3 totals 18 residues. Germline V gene sequence: CDR1 MNHEY, CDR2 SVGAGI. CDR3 sequence (DNA): TGTGCCAGCAGTTACTCGGACCCCACGAGCTCCTATAATTCACCCCCCCACTTT. It is translated as CASSYSDPTSSYNSPPHF.